Below, 20 T cell receptor beta chains from the same sample are listed, as sequenced in a study of blood T cell repertoires in COVID-19. Profiled with immunoSEQ multiplex PCR; TCRdb holds only in-frame clones, not every one. The sample holds 53,000 or so clones, 85% to 90% seen once. Sample: peripheral blood. The receptors were sampled from a man aged 80 or over with acute or convalescent COVID-19.

The rearrangement uses TRBV30 and TRBJ1-5; 9 bases are shared with TRBD1. With V trimmed by 1 base and J by 1 base, 2 bases remained unmatched. This CDR3 has 15 amino acids. CDR1 GTSNPN and CDR2 SVGIG come from the germline V gene (reference sequence). CDR3 loop: CAWSGDRASNQPQHF. Written as DNA, the CDR3 is TGTGCCTGGAGTGGGGACAGGGCGAGCAATCAGCCCCAGCATTTT.

The chain recombines TRBV10-1 with TRBJ1-6; D not resolved. This CDR3 has 12 residues. The germline CDR1 and CDR2 sequences are WNHNN and SYGVQD (reference sequence). V lost 3 bases and J lost 9, with 6 bases in between. CDR3: CASSEAGSPLHF. Here the CDR3 DNA reads TGCGCCAGCAGTGAAGCGGGTTCACCCCTCCACTTT.

The V gene is TRBV19, the J gene TRBJ2-3, with D uncertain. CDR1 is LNHDA, CDR2 SQIVND, per germline (reference sequence). Trimming removed 4 bases from V and 2 bases from J, with 10 bases in between. The CDR3 is 14 residues long. CDR3 nucleotides: TGTGCCAGTAGTAATCTTCGGGTCACAGATACGCAGTATTTT. Its translation: CASSNLRVTDTQYF.

This rearrangement joins TRBV5-6 to TRBJ2-5; 9 bases fit TRBD2. This CDR3 comprises 15 residues. The ends lost 1 base at V and 4 bases at J; junction bases unmatched: 5. From germline, CDR1 is SGHDT and CDR2 YYEEEE. CDR3 residues: CASSLSASGVETQYF. The CDR3, as DNA: TGTGCCAGCAGCTTGTCGGCTAGCGGGGTAGAGACCCAGTACTTC. The entire variable domain, with the rest obtained from reference TRBV5-6 and TRBJ2-5, is as follows: DAGVTQSPTHLIKTRGQQVTLRCSPKSGHDTVSWYQQALGQGPQFIFQYYEEEERQRGNFPDRFSGHQFPNYSSELNVNALLLGDSALYLCASSLSASGVETQYFGPGTRLLVL.

This chain uses TRBV18 with TRBJ1-4; 9 nucleotides match TRBD1. The CDR3 spans 14 residues. J gave up 8 bases and V 5 bases, and 6 bases lay outside the gene matches. The germline CDR1 and CDR2 sequences are KGHSH and LQKENI. The CDR3: CASSVWDRDEKLFF. The CDR3 region has the DNA TGTGCCAGCTCAGTTTGGGACAGGGACGAAAAACTGTTTTTT.

The CDR3: CASSLSRGDYNEQFF. The CDR3 coding sequence is TGTGCCAGCAGTTTATCGCGGGGGGATTACAATGAGCAGTTCTTC. The rearrangement joins TRBV27 to TRBJ2-1; 8 bases fit TRBD2. The germline gives CDR1 MNHEY, CDR2 SMNVEV (reference sequence). J gave up 4 bases and V 0 bases, and 2 bases lay outside the gene matches. This CDR3 comprises 15 residues.

The chain employs TRBV7-2 and TRBJ1-1, with 7 bases identical to TRBD1. The CDR3 consists of 13 residues. After removal of 2 bases from V and 3 bases from J, the junction contained 0 bases not matched to a gene. CDR1 SGHTA and CDR2 FQGNSA come from the germline V gene. The CDR3 sequence is CASSLQGDTEAFF. Here the CDR3 DNA reads TGTGCCAGCAGCTTACAGGGGGACACTGAAGCTTTCTTT.

The rearrangement links TRBV7-9 to TRBJ2-3, with 7 bases that match TRBD1. Germline CDR1 is SEHNR and CDR2 is FQNEAQ (reference sequence). The CDR3 is 17 residues long. V lost 5 bases and J lost 0; bases outside the gene matches: 11. CDR3 coding DNA: TGTGCCAGCAGCCCTCGACAGGGTTCCCTTAGCACAGATACGCAGTATTTT. The encoded protein is CASSPRQGSLSTDTQYF. The full variable domain, in which reference TRBV7-9 and TRBJ2-3 provide the parts outside the CDR3, is DTGVSQNPRHKITKRGQNVTFRCDPISEHNRLYWYRQTLGQGPEFLTYFQNEAQLEKSRLLSDRFSAERPKGSFSTLEIQRTEQGDSAMYLCASSPRQGSLSTDTQYFGPGTRLTVL.

This chain uses TRBV6-2 or TRBV6-3 with TRBJ1-1, with D perhaps TRBD1 (5 bases). The CDR3 has 17 residues. The V end lost 0 bases, the J end lost 10 bases, and 24 bases lay between the germline ends. The germline CDR1 and CDR2 sequences are MNHEY and SVGEGT. CDR3 sequence reads: CASSYSRHLTVHTGAFF. The CDR3 DNA reads TGTGCCAGCAGTTACTCGCGGCACCTGACAGTCCATACGGGAGCTTTCTTT.

This clone was counted once. The chain recombines TRBV28 with TRBJ1-4; D perhaps matches TRBD1 (5 bases). There are 15 residues in the CDR3. Trimming cost V 4 bases and J 2 bases, with 11 bases left between them. Per germline, CDR1 MDHEN and CDR2 SYDVKM. The CDR3 nucleotides read TGTGCCAGCAGTTCGGGGGGTTTGACTAATGAAAAACTGTTTTTT. This sequence encodes CASSSGGLTNEKLFF.

J is TRBJ2-2 and V is TRBV24-1; TRBD2 might be the D (6 bases). Germline CDR1 KGHDR, CDR2 SFDVKD. The CDR3 has 13 amino acids. Trimming took 7 bases from V and 3 from J, leaving 8 bases between them. The CDR3 is CATSGTYTGELFF. CDR3 coding DNA: TGTGCCACCAGCGGGACTTACACCGGGGAGCTGTTTTTT.

This clone was seen once. The gene calls are TRBV5-1 and TRBJ1-2; D perhaps matches TRBD1 (5 bases). CDR1 SGHRS and CDR2 YFSETQ come from the germline V gene. CDR3 length: 16 amino acids. V lost 3 bases and J 4 bases, leaving 19 bases between the germline ends. The CDR3 region has the DNA TGCGCCAGCAGCTCCTCTGAGTCGGGGGGGATCTATGGCTACACCTTC. Residues: CASSSSESGGIYGYTF.

The V gene is TRBV2, the J gene TRBJ2-2; D gene uncertain. The V end lost 5 bases, the J end lost 1 base, and 8 bases lay between the germline ends. The germline CDR1 and CDR2 sequences are SNHLY and FYNNEI. This CDR3 comprises 14 residues. CDR3 residues: CASSLDQNTGELFF. The CDR3 DNA sequence: TGTGCCAGCAGTCTAGACCAGAACACCGGGGAGCTGTTTTTT.

The chain's CDR3 is CASSKGAFQPQHF. Here the CDR3 DNA reads TGTGCCAGCAGTAAGGGGGCTTTTCAGCCCCAGCATTTT. This chain joins TRBV12-3 or TRBV12-4 and TRBJ1-5; 7 bases align to TRBD1. The CDR3 contains 13 residues. Trimming took 5 bases from V and 6 from J; bases not matched to a gene: 4.

This clone was detected only a few times. The CDR3 sequence is CASSLVVGANPGGLFF. The CDR3 region has the DNA TGTGCCAGCAGCTTAGTAGTGGGGGCTAATCCTGGAGGACTGTTTTTT. The chain is built from TRBV7-8 and TRBJ1-4; D perhaps matches TRBD1 (6 bases). The CDR3 has 16 residues. Germline-derived CDR1 and CDR2 are SGHVS and FQNEAQ. V lost 1 base and J lost 13, with 22 bases in between.

This clone was detected only a few times. The chain carries TRBV25-1 and TRBJ1-6; the match to TRBD1 covers 7 bases. The trim removed 4 bases at V and 4 bases at J, leaving 10 bases unmatched. The CDR3 totals 17 residues. Germline CDR1 MGHDK, CDR2 SYGVNS. CDR3 in DNA: TGTGCCAGCAGTGCTGACCCGGGACAGCCGTATAATTCACCCCTCCACTTT. Its protein product is CASSADPGQPYNSPLHF. Based on the CDR3 plus reference TRBV25-1 and TRBJ1-6, the full variable domain is EADIYQTPRYLVIGTGKKITLECSQTMGHDKMYWYQQDPGMELHLIHYSYGVNSTEKGDLSSESTVSRIRTEHFPLTLESARPSHTSQYLCASSADPGQPYNSPLHFGNGTRLTVT.

The chain recombines TRBV27 with TRBJ1-4; 8 bases are shared with TRBD1. This CDR3 is 15 amino acids long. Trimming removed 0 bases from V and 5 bases from J; junction bases left unmatched: 2. Germline V gene sequence: CDR1 MNHEY, CDR2 SMNVEV (reference sequence). The CDR3 spells CASSLSWDRNEKLFF. In DNA form, the CDR3 reads TGTGCCAGCAGTTTATCCTGGGACAGGAATGAAAAACTGTTTTTT.

The rearrangement links TRBV7-9 to TRBJ2-7, with D perhaps matching TRBD2 (6 bases). V lost 0 bases, J lost 4 bases, and 22 bases lay in between. CDR1 and CDR2 (germline): SEHNR, FQNEAQ (reference sequence). The CDR3 loop spans 18 amino acids. This CDR3 reads CASSLARGQEGSGYEQYF. The DNA of the CDR3 is TGTGCCAGCAGCTTAGCGCGGGGCCAGGAAGGGAGCGGGTACGAGCAGTACTTC.

The V gene is TRBV5-5, the J gene TRBJ1-2; tentative D call: TRBD1 (6 bases). This CDR3 is 12 amino acids long. V lost 2 bases and J 7 bases, leaving 9 bases between the germline ends. Germline V gives CDR1 SGHKS, CDR2 YYEKEE (reference sequence). Written as DNA, the CDR3 is TGTGCCAGCAGCTTTCAGGGGTTTGGCTACACCTTC. Protein product: CASSFQGFGYTF.

Only a few counts were recorded for this clone. The gene calls are TRBV23-1 and TRBJ1-2; D not resolved. TRBV23-1 counts as an open reading frame of uncertain function. The CDR3 totals 14 residues. V lost 2 bases to trimming and J lost 7 bases, with 14 bases between them. The CDR3 DNA is TGCGCCAGCAGTCAAACGGGTGAAAGGATTGGCTACACCTTC. It translates to CASSQTGERIGYTF.